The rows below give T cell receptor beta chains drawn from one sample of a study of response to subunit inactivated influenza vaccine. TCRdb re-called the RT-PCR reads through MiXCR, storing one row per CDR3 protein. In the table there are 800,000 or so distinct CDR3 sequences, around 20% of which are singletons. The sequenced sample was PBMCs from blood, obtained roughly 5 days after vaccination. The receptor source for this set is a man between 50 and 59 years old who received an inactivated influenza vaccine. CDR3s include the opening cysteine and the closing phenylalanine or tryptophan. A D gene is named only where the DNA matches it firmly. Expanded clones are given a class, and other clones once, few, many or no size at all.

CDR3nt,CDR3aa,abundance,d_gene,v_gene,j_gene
TGTGCCATCAGCCTTGAGGGAGCTAACTATGGCTACACCTTC,CAISLEGANYGYTF,.,.,TRBV10-3,TRBJ1-2
TGTGCCAGCAGTGAAGCCCCTTCGTCTGGGGCCAACGTCCTGACTTTC,CASSEAPSSGANVLTF,few,.,TRBV2,TRBJ2-6
TGTGCCAGCAGCAGAGGGTGGAACCAAGAGACCCAGTACTTC,CASSRGWNQETQYF,few,.,TRBV3-1,TRBJ2-5
TGCGCCAGCAGCTTGACGTCTAGCGGGGGTAATGAGAAGTTCTTC,CASSLTSSGGNEKFF,few,TRBD2,TRBV5-1,TRBJ2-1
TGTGCCAGCAGCCAGGGACCTAGCGGGACCCACTACGAGCAGTACTTC,CASSQGPSGTHYEQYF,.,TRBD2,TRBV3-1,TRBJ2-7
TGTGCCAGCAGCCCCAGGGTCTTGAACACTGAAGCTTTCTTT,CASSPRVLNTEAFF,.,.,TRBV3-1,TRBJ1-1
TGTGCCAGCAGCGGGACAGGACTGGGGACCCAGTACTTC,CASSGTGLGTQYF,.,TRBD1,TRBV9,TRBJ2-5
TGTGCCAGCAGCCAAGTATCGGCAGGGGAAGGCTACACCTTC,CASSQVSAGEGYTF,few,.,TRBV3-1,TRBJ1-2
TGTGCCAGCAGAACCACAGTTTCAGCTAACTATGGCTACACCTTC,CASRTTVSANYGYTF,.,.,TRBV12-3/TRBV12-4,TRBJ1-2
TGCAGTGCGCCCGGGACTCGCCCGAGAGGTCGGCAGTTCTTC,CSAPGTRPRGRQFF,few,.,TRBV20-1,TRBJ2-1
TGCGCCAGCAGCCAAGCCGGCAGGGACTCCTACGAGCAGTACTTC,CASSQAGRDSYEQYF,.,.,TRBV4-3,TRBJ2-7
TGCAGTGCTAGAGACCCGAGGCTCATCCAGGTGCACTTT,CSARDPRLIQVHF,few,.,TRBV20-1,TRBJ1-6
TGTGCCATCAGTAAGACAGGGGGGAATCAGCCCCAGCATTTT,CAISKTGGNQPQHF,few,TRBD1,TRBV10-3,TRBJ1-5
TGTGCCAGCGGATACCGCTCCGGGGGTTTGTACAATGAGCAGTTCTTC,CASGYRSGGLYNEQFF,.,.,TRBV27,TRBJ2-1